These 20 T cell receptor beta chains were sequenced from one sample in a study of blood T cell repertoires in COVID-19. TCRdb keeps only in-frame clones here, not all; method: immunoSEQ multiplex PCR. The profile shows 150,000 to 200,000 clones, 88% of them singletons. Source material: peripheral blood. The receptors shown here come from a man aged 55 to 70 with acute or convalescent COVID-19.

This clone has a handful of counts. The rearrangement uses TRBV6-4 and TRBJ1-5; no definite D call. The CDR3 has 16 amino acids. Germline assignment: CDR1 MRHNA and CDR2 SNTAGT. V gave up 7 bases and J gave up 2 bases, with 18 bases separating them. This CDR3 is CASTEPGCSGNQPQHF. In nucleotides, the CDR3 is TGTGCCAGCACGGAGCCGGGATGTTCGGGCAATCAGCCCCAGCATTTT.

The rearrangement links TRBV19 to TRBJ1-5, with a possible D match to TRBD1 (6 bases). Per the germline V gene, CDR1 is LNHDA and CDR2 is SQIVND (reference sequence). V lost 6 bases, J lost 7 bases, and 19 bases lay in between. This CDR3 spans 15 amino acids. The CDR3 region has the DNA TGTGCCAGTAGGCCGGGACACGCAACGGGGCAGCCCCAGCATTTT. Translated, it gives CASRPGHATGQPQHF.

A single count supports this clone. Its ends do not fully match the called genes, so a read error is possible. The rearrangement joins TRBV11-3 to TRBJ1-6; 7 bases line up with TRBD1. The length of the CDR3 is 15 residues. From germline, CDR1 is SGHNT and CDR2 YENEEA. This CDR3 is CASRLGGSENSPLHF. The DNA of the CDR3 is TGTGCCAGCAGATTAGGGGGCTCTGAGAATTCACCCCTCCACTTT.

The chain combines TRBV2 with TRBJ2-3; the match to TRBD1 covers 10 bases. The J segment lost 1 base and the V segment lost 4 bases, leaving 2 bases of the junction unmatched. Germline V gene sequence: CDR1 SNHLY, CDR2 FYNNEI. The CDR3 is 15 residues long. The CDR3 protein is CASSAGTGGTDTQYF. The CDR3 DNA follows: TGTGCCAGCAGTGCCGGGACAGGGGGCACAGATACGCAGTATTTT.

This clone was seen a few times. The V call is TRBV5-5, the J call TRBJ2-7, with TRBD1 matching over 8 bases. The CDR3 runs to 13 residues. J gave up 2 bases and V 4 bases, and 2 bases lay outside the gene matches. CDR1 is SGHKS, CDR2 YYEKEE, per germline (reference sequence). CDR3: CASSDRGAYEQYF. CDR3 in DNA: TGTGCCAGCAGCGACAGGGGTGCCTACGAGCAGTACTTC.

J is TRBJ1-1 and V is TRBV19, with 7 bases lining up with TRBD1. Germline values: CDR1 LNHDA, CDR2 SQIVND (reference sequence). The CDR3 sequence is 16 residues long. The V segment lost 2 bases and the J segment 2 bases; nucleotides outside the gene matches: 8. The CDR3 coding sequence is TGTGCCAGTAGTATACTTCGACAGGGTAAAAACACTGAAGCTTTCTTT. Its translation: CASSILRQGKNTEAFF.

V usage is TRBV24-1 and J usage is TRBJ2-1; TRBD2 matches at 15 bases. The J segment lost 8 bases and the V segment lost 3 bases, leaving 7 bases of the junction unmatched. The CDR3 contains 17 residues. Germline-derived CDR1 and CDR2 are KGHDR and SFDVKD. The CDR3 loop is CATSDPPGLAGGDEQFF. CDR3 nucleotides: TGTGCCACCAGTGATCCCCCGGGACTAGCGGGAGGTGATGAGCAGTTCTTC.

The V call is TRBV5-1, the J call TRBJ2-7, with 7 nucleotides matching TRBD1. The CDR3 totals 13 residues. Germline V gives CDR1 SGHRS, CDR2 YFSETQ. Trimming took 3 bases from V and 6 from J; bases not matched to a gene: 6. The CDR3 sequence is CASSSGQYSEQYF. The CDR3 DNA reads as TGCGCCAGCAGCTCGGGACAGTATAGCGAGCAGTACTTC. Using reference TRBV5-1 and TRBJ2-7 for the parts outside the CDR3, the full variable domain is KAGVTQTPRYLIKTRGQQVTLSCSPISGHRSVSWYQQTPGQGLQFLFEYFSETQRNKGNFPGRFSGRQFSNSRSEMNVSTLELGDSALYLCASSSGQYSEQYFGPGTRLTVT.

This clone was recorded many times. This chain joins TRBV27 and TRBJ2-7; 12 nucleotides line up with TRBD1. The CDR3 contains 15 residues. Looked up from germline, CDR1 is MNHEY and CDR2 is SMNVEV (reference sequence). V was pared by 2 bases and J by 6 bases, with 5 bases of the junction left unmatched. The CDR3 spells CASSLTGQGAGEQYF. The CDR3 DNA reads TGTGCCAGCAGTTTAACGGGACAGGGGGCGGGCGAGCAGTACTTC.

The V and J genes are TRBV7-9 and TRBJ2-3, with 14 bases matching TRBD2. V lost 5 bases and J lost 5; bases outside the gene matches: 6. The germline V gene encodes CDR1 SEHNR and CDR2 FQNEAQ (reference sequence). The CDR3 runs 16 residues. The CDR3 region is CASSPSGLAGVDTQYF. In DNA form, the CDR3 reads TGTGCCAGCAGCCCTTCGGGACTAGCGGGAGTAGATACGCAGTATTTT.

This rearrangement joins TRBV6-5 to TRBJ2-3, with a tentative D call TRBD2 (5 bases). The CDR3 has 14 residues. The V end lost 2 bases, the J end lost 6 bases, and 12 bases lay between the germline ends. The germline gives CDR1 MNHEY, CDR2 SVGAGI. CDR3 sequence (DNA): TGTGCCAGCAGTTACAAGGTTACGGGGGATACGCAGTATTTT. It codes for CASSYKVTGDTQYF.

The gene calls are TRBV7-9 and TRBJ1-2; D is perhaps TRBD1 (5 bases). Trimming stripped 4 bases from V and 6 bases from J, with 18 bases between. CDR3 length: 15 amino acids. Per the germline V gene, CDR1 is SEHNR and CDR2 is FQNEAQ (reference sequence). The CDR3 DNA is TGTGCCAGCAGCTCAGGGCCACAACCGGGTCATGGCTACACCTTC. Its translation: CASSSGPQPGHGYTF. The full variable domain, its missing parts supplied by reference TRBV7-9 and TRBJ1-2, is DTGVSQNPRHKITKRGQNVTFRCDPISEHNRLYWYRQTLGQGPEFLTYFQNEAQLEKSRLLSDRFSAERPKGSFSTLEIQRTEQGDSAMYLCASSSGPQPGHGYTFGSGTRLTVV.

V and J are TRBV15 and TRBJ1-4; D possibly corresponds to TRBD1 (5 bases). There are 15 residues in the CDR3. Deletions cut 2 bases from V and 7 bases from J, with 14 bases between. The V gene's germline CDR1 is LNHNV and CDR2 YYDKDF (reference sequence). For the CDR3, the DNA is TGTGCCACCAGCAGACAGGGTAATCTCGGTGAAAAACTGTTTTTT. This codes for CATSRQGNLGEKLFF.

The chain joins TRBV25-1 to TRBJ2-7; D gene uncertain. This CDR3 has 11 residues. From germline, CDR1 is MGHDK and CDR2 SYGVNS. Trimming cost V 5 bases and J 5 bases, with 7 bases left between them. CDR3 region: CASSQANEQYF. The CDR3 DNA reads as TGTGCCAGCAGTCAAGCGAACGAGCAGTACTTC.

This clone was detected only a few times. The chain couples TRBV13 to TRBJ2-5; 7 bases are a match to TRBD1. The V gene's germline CDR1 is PRHDT and CDR2 FYEKMQ (reference sequence). This CDR3 is built from 15 residues. The junction had 5 bases not matched to a gene; V was cut back by 3 bases and J by 1 base. CDR3 protein: CASSLRTGAQETQYF. The CDR3 coding sequence is TGTGCCAGCAGCTTGCGCACAGGGGCCCAAGAGACCCAGTACTTC.

The chain recombines TRBV7-2 with TRBJ1-2; D call uncertain. V was pared by 5 bases and J by 5 bases, with 18 bases between. This CDR3 has 15 amino acids. CDR1 is SGHTA and CDR2 is FQGNSA in the germline V gene. The CDR3 nucleotides are TGTGCCAGCAGCAAAACCCCCGGGGTCCTTTATGGCTACACCTTC. This sequence encodes CASSKTPGVLYGYTF.

In regard to this clone: Other DNA sequences in this specimen translate into the identical CDR3. The rearrangement uses TRBV7-3 and TRBJ2-1; 13 bases align to TRBD2. Per germline, CDR1 SGHTA and CDR2 FQGTGA. The trim removed 5 bases at V and 7 bases at J, leaving 5 bases unmatched. The CDR3 has 15 residues. This CDR3 reads CASSLGLAGVNEQFF. The CDR3 nucleotides read TGTGCCAGCAGCCTCGGACTAGCGGGGGTAAATGAGCAGTTCTTC.

The CDR3 DNA follows: TGTGCCAGTTCTAGCTCGGACGAGCAGTACTTC. Protein product: CASSSSDEQYF. V is TRBV27 and J is TRBJ2-7; D may be TRBD2 (5 bases). The CDR3 sequence is 11 residues long. Trimming took off 9 bases at V and 5 bases at J, with 11 bases between the two ends. CDR1 and CDR2 (germline): MNHEY, SMNVEV (reference sequence).

This rearrangement joins TRBV30 to TRBJ1-2, with TRBD1 as a possible D gene (6 bases). V was trimmed by 2 bases and J by 7 bases, leaving 14 bases between them. From germline, CDR1 is GTSNPN and CDR2 SVGIG (reference sequence). The CDR3 contains 13 residues. The CDR3 loop is CAWSFQGIPGYTF. CDR3 DNA: TGTGCCTGGAGTTTTCAGGGGATTCCTGGCTACACCTTC.

This clone appeared once. The V and J genes are TRBV7-3 and TRBJ2-1; D remains ambiguous. Germline V gene sequence: CDR1 SGHTA, CDR2 FQGTGA. This CDR3 has 13 residues. Trimming pared 4 bases from V and 6 bases from J, leaving 10 bases between. The CDR3 loop reads CASSSNSLNEQFF. The CDR3 region has the DNA TGTGCCAGCAGCTCGAACAGCCTCAATGAGCAGTTCTTC.